These 6 T cell receptor beta chains were sequenced from one sample in a study of CXCR3-negative and CXCR3-positive naive CD8 T cells. No antigen has been assigned to these receptors. Study-level results: A higher hydrophobicity marked the TRB CDR3s of CXCR3-positive naive cells versus CXCR3-negative naive cells.

Libraries of TRB cDNA were made by 5' RACE and carried UMIs. TCRdb reanalyzed the 5' RACE reads and collapses them to one entry per CDR3 protein, without DNA. The sample's table shows about 98,000 distinct CDR3 sequences. Sequencing was done on a sample of naive CXCR3+ CD8+ T cells from blood. The subset: CD45RO-CCR7+CD27+CD95- naive CD8+ T cells expressing CXCR3 (TNR3+). Receptors originate from a human donor in good health. Some clones in this sample may be carry-over from other donors' samples.

The chain is built from TRBV12-3 or TRBV12-4 and TRBJ2-7; TCRdb names TRBD2, which stays unverified in the absence of DNA. The CDR3 runs to 12 residues. The chain's CDR3 is CASGSGIVEQYF.

This chain links TRBV4-1 with TRBJ2-2; TCRdb picks TRBD1, but there is no DNA to check that call. Per the germline V gene, CDR1 is MGHRA and CDR2 is YSYEKL. The CDR3 is 18 residues long. The CDR3 sequence is CASSQEPGTGMDTGELFF.

The rearrangement links TRBV29-1 to TRBJ1-4; TCRdb designates TRBD1, a call that cannot be tested without DNA. The CDR3 runs 13 residues. The germline V gene encodes CDR1 SQVTM and CDR2 ANQGSEA. The CDR3 spells CSVEDGAYEKLFF.

The chain combines TRBV7-6 with TRBJ2-1; the TRBD2 assignment by TCRdb is unverifiable without DNA. In germline, CDR1 is SGHVS, CDR2 FNYEAQ. The CDR3 covers 13 residues. This chain's CDR3 is CASSLTGLSEQFF.

J is TRBJ2-7 and V is TRBV7-2; TCRdb's D call, TRBD1, is unchecked because there is no DNA. CDR1 is SGHTA, CDR2 FQGNSA, per germline. CDR3 length: 13 amino acids. CDR3 protein: CASSHGGHYEQYF.

This chain joins TRBV28 and TRBJ1-5; the D gene TCRdb calls, TRBD1, cannot be checked with no DNA. Germline CDR1 and CDR2: MDHEN and SYDVKM. The CDR3 is 14 amino acids. This CDR3 reads CASSSRAGNQPQHF. The complete variable domain, with remaining parts taken from reference TRBV28 and TRBJ1-5, reads DVKVTQSSRYLVKRTGEKVFLECVQDMDHENMFWYRQDPGLGLRLIYFSYDVKMKEKGDIPEGYSVSREKKERFSLILESASTNQTSMYLCASSSRAGNQPQHFGDGTRLSIL.